A selection of T cell receptor beta chains follows, all from one sample in a study of memory CD4+ T cells and cytomegalovirus serostatus. Only in-frame clones appear in the TCRdb table, and some are missing; sequencing was by immunoSEQ multiplex PCR. The sample has approximately 44,000 clones; just over 75% are singletons. The sample taken for sequencing was memory CD4+ T cells from blood. Receptors originate from an adult in good health and CMV-seronegative. The CDR3 runs from the conserved cysteine through the conserved F or W. Each record gives: CDR3 DNA, CDR3 protein, V gene, D gene, clone size, J gene. D genes are given only for firm matches. A row's size may be missing; if present it is once, few, many or a size class.

CDR3 DNA: TGTGCCAGCAGTGCTAGCGGGGGGGCCACAGATACGCAGTATTTT
CDR3 protein: CASSASGGATDTQYF
V gene: TRBV6-4
D gene: TRBD2
clone size: .
J gene: TRBJ2-3

CDR3 DNA: TGTGCCATCAGTGAGGACAGGGAAGACTATGGCTACACCTTC
CDR3 protein: CAISEDREDYGYTF
V gene: TRBV10-3
D gene: TRBD1
clone size: .
J gene: TRBJ1-2

CDR3 DNA: TGTGCCAGCAGCGCTAGCGGGGGGGCTAACAATGAGCAGTTCTTC
CDR3 protein: CASSASGGANNEQFF
V gene: TRBV9
D gene: TRBD2
clone size: .
J gene: TRBJ2-1

CDR3 DNA: TGTGCCAGCAGTTTCGGAGGTGAGCAGTTCTTC
CDR3 protein: CASSFGGEQFF
V gene: TRBV6-5
D gene: .
clone size: .
J gene: TRBJ2-1

CDR3 DNA: TGTGCCAGCAGCCCCCGGACAGGGGTGAACACCATATATTTT
CDR3 protein: CASSPRTGVNTIYF
V gene: TRBV13
D gene: TRBD1
clone size: .
J gene: TRBJ1-3

CDR3 DNA: TGTGCCAGCTCACCTCCCGGTAAGACTTTGTACAATGAGCAGTTCTTC
CDR3 protein: CASSPPGKTLYNEQFF
V gene: TRBV18
D gene: .
clone size: .
J gene: TRBJ2-1

CDR3 DNA: TGTGCCAGCAGTTACTCAGGGAGTTTGGAAAAGTTCTTC
CDR3 protein: CASSYSGSLEKFF
V gene: TRBV6-5
D gene: .
clone size: .
J gene: TRBJ2-1

CDR3 DNA: TGTGCCAGCAGTGCCGTTGGTGGAAAACTGTTTTTT
CDR3 protein: CASSAVGGKLFF
V gene: TRBV2
D gene: .
clone size: .
J gene: TRBJ1-4

CDR3 DNA: TGTGCCAGCAGTGGGGCCAGGACGAACACTGAAGCTTTCTTT
CDR3 protein: CASSGARTNTEAFF
V gene: TRBV6-6
D gene: .
clone size: .
J gene: TRBJ1-1

CDR3 DNA: TGTGCCAGCAGTTTTTGGGGATCTGGGGCCAACGTCCTGACTTTC
CDR3 protein: CASSFWGSGANVLTF
V gene: TRBV6-6
D gene: .
clone size: once
J gene: TRBJ2-6

CDR3 DNA: TGTGCCAGCAGCCGAACAGGGGTTGGTGACACTGAAGCTTTCTTT
CDR3 protein: CASSRTGVGDTEAFF
V gene: TRBV5-5
D gene: TRBD1
clone size: .
J gene: TRBJ1-1

CDR3 DNA: TGTGCCAGTAGTATCAGTTTCGTTCGACTTCGCACCGGGGAGCTGTTTTTT
CDR3 protein: CASSISFVRLRTGELFF
V gene: TRBV19
D gene: .
clone size: .
J gene: TRBJ2-2

CDR3 DNA: TGTGCCAGCAGCGGGAAAGATACTAGCGGGGGGACCACAGATACGCAGTATTTT
CDR3 protein: CASSGKDTSGGTTDTQYF
V gene: TRBV5-4
D gene: TRBD2
clone size: few
J gene: TRBJ2-3

CDR3 DNA: TGTGCCAGCAGTTACCGCTATGGGGGCCATTCACCCCTCCACTTT
CDR3 protein: CASSYRYGGHSPLHF
V gene: TRBV6-6
D gene: .
clone size: .
J gene: TRBJ1-6

CDR3 DNA: TGTGCCAGCATATCCCTCCCCGGTAGGTCCACTGAAGCTTTCTTT
CDR3 protein: CASISLPGRSTEAFF
V gene: TRBV2
D gene: .
clone size: .
J gene: TRBJ1-1

CDR3 DNA: TGTGCCAGCGACAGGGTTGCTGGGGCCAACGTCCTGACTTTC
CDR3 protein: CASDRVAGANVLTF
V gene: TRBV6-1
D gene: TRBD1
clone size: .
J gene: TRBJ2-6

CDR3 DNA: TGTGCCAGTAGCACGACAGGGGCGAACACTGAAGCTTTCTTT
CDR3 protein: CASSTTGANTEAFF
V gene: TRBV19
D gene: TRBD1
clone size: few
J gene: TRBJ1-1

CDR3 DNA: TGTGCCTGGAGTGTAGGGGGGCCCTACACAGATACGCAGTATTTT
CDR3 protein: CAWSVGGPYTDTQYF
V gene: TRBV30
D gene: .
clone size: .
J gene: TRBJ2-3

CDR3 DNA: TGTGCCAGTAGTCCAGGGGCCTGGGGGATCACTGAAGCTTTCTTT
CDR3 protein: CASSPGAWGITEAFF
V gene: TRBV19
D gene: .
clone size: .
J gene: TRBJ1-1

CDR3 DNA: TGTGCCAGCAGTGGGGGCGGTGCAAGCTCCTACAATGAGCAGTTCTTC
CDR3 protein: CASSGGGASSYNEQFF
V gene: TRBV28
D gene: .
clone size: .
J gene: TRBJ2-1

CDR3 DNA: TGTGCCAGCAGCCAAGATCTTAATTCACCCCTCCACTTT
CDR3 protein: CASSQDLNSPLHF
V gene: TRBV14
D gene: .
clone size: .
J gene: TRBJ1-6

CDR3 DNA: TGTGCCATCAGTGAGTCTGGGAAGGGCTACACCTTC
CDR3 protein: CAISESGKGYTF
V gene: TRBV10-3
D gene: .
clone size: .
J gene: TRBJ1-2

CDR3 DNA: TGTGCCAGTTCACCCCTCCACTTT
CDR3 protein: CASSPLHF
V gene: TRBV7-7
D gene: .
clone size: .
J gene: TRBJ1-6

CDR3 DNA: TGTGCCAGCGGGACGCCGGGACAACTACCCGGCTACACCTTC
CDR3 protein: CASGTPGQLPGYTF
V gene: TRBV28
D gene: .
clone size: .
J gene: TRBJ1-2

CDR3 DNA: TGTGCCAGCAGTTTTAGGGGTGGGAATCAGCCCCAGCATTTT
CDR3 protein: CASSFRGGNQPQHF
V gene: TRBV6-5
D gene: .
clone size: .
J gene: TRBJ1-5

CDR3 DNA: TGTGCCAGCCGAAGAGTCGGGGGAGGCGTGGGAAACACCATATATTTT
CDR3 protein: CASRRVGGGVGNTIYF
V gene: TRBV5-6
D gene: .
clone size: .
J gene: TRBJ1-3

CDR3 DNA: TGTGCCATCAGTCCGACAGGGTTGGATAGCAATCAGCCCCAGCATTTT
CDR3 protein: CAISPTGLDSNQPQHF
V gene: TRBV10-3
D gene: TRBD1
clone size: few
J gene: TRBJ1-5

CDR3 DNA: TGTGCCAGTAGTATAGAGGGGGGCCAAAGCAATCAGCCCCAGCATTTT
CDR3 protein: CASSIEGGQSNQPQHF
V gene: TRBV19
D gene: .
clone size: .
J gene: TRBJ1-5

CDR3 DNA: TGTGCCAGCTCCGACAGGGGCGGTTCATGGGATCAGCCCCAGCATTTT
CDR3 protein: CASSDRGGSWDQPQHF
V gene: TRBV19
D gene: TRBD1
clone size: .
J gene: TRBJ1-5

CDR3 DNA: TGCGCCAGCAGCTTGGCAGGGGGTACCTACAATGAGCAGTTCTTC
CDR3 protein: CASSLAGGTYNEQFF
V gene: TRBV5-1
D gene: TRBD1
clone size: .
J gene: TRBJ2-1

CDR3 DNA: TGTGCCAGCAGCCTAACCGGGGGGAGCTACAATGAGCAGTTCTTC
CDR3 protein: CASSLTGGSYNEQFF
V gene: TRBV4-2
D gene: TRBD2
clone size: .
J gene: TRBJ2-1

CDR3 DNA: TGTGCCAGCAGCTACTCGACAGGGGCGGAAGAGACCCAGTACTTC
CDR3 protein: CASSYSTGAEETQYF
V gene: TRBV7-6
D gene: TRBD1
clone size: .
J gene: TRBJ2-5

CDR3 DNA: TGTGCCAGCACCCCGGTGGGACCCGACTCTGGAAACACCATATATTTT
CDR3 protein: CASTPVGPDSGNTIYF
V gene: TRBV7-9
D gene: .
clone size: .
J gene: TRBJ1-3

CDR3 DNA: TGTGCCAGCAGCTTAGCGGGGACAGGGGTGATAAATGAGCAGTTCTTC
CDR3 protein: CASSLAGTGVINEQFF
V gene: TRBV11-1
D gene: TRBD1
clone size: .
J gene: TRBJ2-1

CDR3 DNA: TGCGCCAGCAGCTCTACCACAGATACGCAGTATTTT
CDR3 protein: CASSSTTDTQYF
V gene: TRBV5-1
D gene: .
clone size: .
J gene: TRBJ2-3

CDR3 DNA: TGTGCCAGCAGCGCCTGGGACGGCCCCTACGAGCAGTACTTC
CDR3 protein: CASSAWDGPYEQYF
V gene: TRBV9
D gene: .
clone size: .
J gene: TRBJ2-7

CDR3 DNA: TGTGCCAGCAGCCCCGTGGCGGGGGGGGCAGATACGCAGTATTTT
CDR3 protein: CASSPVAGGADTQYF
V gene: TRBV7-9
D gene: TRBD2
clone size: .
J gene: TRBJ2-3

CDR3 DNA: TGTGCCAGCGGTGGGGGGACAGGTCTGCCCGAGCAGTACTTC
CDR3 protein: CASGGGTGLPEQYF
V gene: TRBV6-1
D gene: TRBD1
clone size: few
J gene: TRBJ2-7

CDR3 DNA: TGTGCCAGCAGTTATAGGGCCTTGAGTAGCGAGCAGTACTTC
CDR3 protein: CASSYRALSSEQYF
V gene: TRBV6-6
D gene: .
clone size: once
J gene: TRBJ2-7

CDR3 DNA: TGTGCCAGCAGAGACATCGGCGAGACCCAGTACTTC
CDR3 protein: CASRDIGETQYF
V gene: TRBV19
D gene: .
clone size: .
J gene: TRBJ2-5

CDR3 DNA: TGCGCCAGCAGCTTGGACTGGGCAGGCGGCTACACCTTC
CDR3 protein: CASSLDWAGGYTF
V gene: TRBV5-1
D gene: .
clone size: .
J gene: TRBJ1-2

CDR3 DNA: TGTGCCAGCAGCTTAAAAGGGGAGGCTAATGAAAAACTGTTTTTT
CDR3 protein: CASSLKGEANEKLFF
V gene: TRBV13
D gene: .
clone size: few
J gene: TRBJ1-4

CDR3 DNA: TGTGCCAGCAGCCAAGGAGGACTAGCATCCTACGAGCAGTACTTC
CDR3 protein: CASSQGGLASYEQYF
V gene: TRBV4-2
D gene: TRBD2
clone size: .
J gene: TRBJ2-7

CDR3 DNA: TGTGCTAGCAGTCTAGCTGGGGGGTCGGGAGAGACCCAGTACTTC
CDR3 protein: CASSLAGGSGETQYF
V gene: TRBV7-7
D gene: .
clone size: .
J gene: TRBJ2-5

CDR3 DNA: TGTGCCAGCAGAGACGGGACCGCCACCAGGAGTGCTTTCTTT
CDR3 protein: CASRDGTATRSAFF
V gene: TRBV27
D gene: .
clone size: once
J gene: TRBJ1-1